This passage covers 20 T cell receptor beta chains from one sample sequenced in a study of blood T cell repertoires in COVID-19. Libraries were prepared by immunoSEQ multiplex PCR; TCRdb keeps only in-frame clonotypes and omits some of them. The profile shows about 81,000 clones, roughly 82% of them singletons. Sequencing used peripheral blood. The receptors stem from a human donor in a cohort sampled during active COVID-19.

In its sample, this clone was seen once. The chain has TRBV29-1 and TRBJ2-5; 13 bases map to TRBD2. The ends lost 6 bases at V and 5 bases at J; junction bases unmatched: 9. CDR3 length equals 15 residues. The germline V gene has CDR1 SQVTM and CDR2 ANQGSEA. CDR3 in amino acids: CSVEKTSGRAETQYF. The CDR3 coding sequence is TGCAGCGTCGAGAAAACTAGCGGGAGGGCCGAGACCCAGTACTTC.

This clone was seen a few times. The chain carries TRBV3-1 (or the pseudogene TRBV3-2) and TRBJ2-2; D gene uncertain. Trimming stripped 4 bases from V and 3 bases from J, with 3 bases between. The CDR3 covers 12 residues. Germline loops: CDR1 LGHDT, CDR2 YNNKEL (reference sequence). Here the CDR3 DNA reads TGTGCCAGCAGCCCCGACACCGGGGAGCTGTTTTTT. It is translated as CASSPDTGELFF.

The chain recombines TRBV29-1 with TRBJ2-7, with D tentatively TRBD1 (6 bases). The germline V gene has CDR1 SQVTM and CDR2 ANQGSEA. The CDR3 covers 11 residues. V lost 5 bases, J lost 4 bases, and 9 bases lay in between. The CDR3 protein is CSVSTGYEQYF. For the CDR3, the DNA is TGCAGCGTTTCGACAGGTTACGAGCAGTACTTC.

The chain joins TRBV19 to TRBJ2-5, with D uncertain. The CDR3 contains 12 residues. Trimming cost V 5 bases and J 7 bases, with 11 bases left between them. Germline V CDR1 and CDR2: LNHDA, SQIVND (reference sequence). The CDR3 protein is CASSAAVGTQYF. CDR3 bases: TGTGCCAGTAGTGCGGCGGTTGGGACCCAGTACTTC.

CDR3 in DNA: TGTGCCAGCCAGCCTCGCCTCTGGGCTAGCGGGGGGCCTACGCAGTATTTT. Its protein is CASQPRLWASGGPTQYF. The chain recombines TRBV7-8 with TRBJ2-3, with 11 nucleotides matching TRBD2. V gave up 8 bases and J gave up 8 bases; unmatched junction bases: 18. The CDR3 is 17 amino acids. Germline V gene sequence: CDR1 SGHVS, CDR2 FQNEAQ.

This chain uses TRBV28 with TRBJ2-1, with D possibly being TRBD1 (6 bases). The germline gives CDR1 MDHEN, CDR2 SYDVKM. The CDR3 has 13 amino acids. The V gene lost 6 bases and the J gene lost 6 bases, with 12 bases spanning the gap. The CDR3 sequence is CASRTGIPNEQFF. In nucleotides, the CDR3 is TGTGCCAGCAGGACAGGTATTCCCAATGAGCAGTTCTTC.

J is TRBJ2-7 and V is TRBV10-1, with 7 bases fitting TRBD1. With 5 bases clipped from V and 5 bases from J, the junction kept 9 bases outside the gene matches. Germline CDR1 WNHNN, CDR2 SYGVQD (reference sequence). The CDR3 is made up of 14 amino acids. The chain's CDR3 is CASSPGQFPHEQYF. CDR3 DNA sequence: TGCGCCAGCAGTCCGGGACAGTTCCCCCACGAGCAGTACTTC.

This clone was recorded a few times. This chain joins TRBV7-2 and TRBJ2-7, with 8 bases matching TRBD2. CDR3 length equals 15 residues. V gave up 5 bases and J gave up 3 bases; unmatched junction bases: 9. Germline CDR1 reads SGHTA; CDR2 reads FQGNSA. The CDR3 nucleotides read TGTGCCAGCAGCCCGGGACGGGGGGGACTCTACGAGCAGTACTTC. Translating gives CASSPGRGGLYEQYF.

This clone showed up many times. The chain couples TRBV2 to TRBJ2-1; possible D gene TRBD2, 6 bases. The CDR3 loop spans 20 amino acids. V lost 1 base to trimming and J lost 3 bases, with 25 bases between them. Germline V gives CDR1 SNHLY, CDR2 FYNNEI. The CDR3 DNA reads TGTGCCAGCAGTGAAGATCCCCGCCACTTGACGGGAGTGAACTACAATGAGCAGTTCTTC. Its protein product is CASSEDPRHLTGVNYNEQFF. Full variable domain (rest looked up from reference TRBV2 and TRBJ2-1): EPEVTQTPSHQVTQMGQEVILRCVPISNHLYFYWYRQILGQKVEFLVSFYNNEISEKSEIFDDQFSVERPDGSNFTLKIRSTKLEDSAMYFCASSEDPRHLTGVNYNEQFFGPGTRLTVL.

This chain connects TRBV6-2 or TRBV6-3 to TRBJ2-7; TRBD1 matches 9 bases. This CDR3 is built from 16 residues. Germline CDR1 is MNHEY and CDR2 is SVGEGT. The V gene end was trimmed by 5 bases and the J gene end by 5 bases; junction bases not matched to a gene: 13. The CDR3 spells CASSKPPGQGWDEQYF. The CDR3 region has the DNA TGTGCCAGCAGTAAACCTCCGGGACAGGGTTGGGACGAGCAGTACTTC.

The chain uses TRBV7-9 and TRBJ2-1, with 8 positions matching TRBD1. CDR3 length equals 16 residues. V lost 3 bases and J lost 5; bases outside the gene matches: 9. CDR1 is SEHNR, CDR2 FQNEAQ, per germline (reference sequence). In DNA form, the CDR3 reads TGTGCCAGCAGCTTCGGGCGGCAGGGGGCCCACAATGAGCAGTTCTTC. Translating it yields CASSFGRQGAHNEQFF. The full variable domain, its missing parts supplied by reference TRBV7-9 and TRBJ2-1, is DTGVSQNPRHKITKRGQNVTFRCDPISEHNRLYWYRQTLGQGPEFLTYFQNEAQLEKSRLLSDRFSAERPKGSFSTLEIQRTEQGDSAMYLCASSFGRQGAHNEQFFGPGTRLTVL.

The chain couples TRBV12-3 or TRBV12-4 to TRBJ2-5; 7 bases are shared with TRBD2. This CDR3 spans 13 amino acids. The ends lost 6 bases at V and 3 bases at J; junction bases unmatched: 4. This CDR3 is CASSPGLEETQYF. CDR3 in DNA: TGTGCCAGCAGCCCCGGACTAGAAGAGACCCAGTACTTC.

CDR3 amino acids: CASSDGGDNEQFF. CDR3 bases: TGTGCCAGCAGTGACGGGGGGGACAATGAGCAGTTCTTC. The rearrangement joins TRBV9 to TRBJ2-1; 8 bases agree with TRBD2. This CDR3 has 13 residues. The V gene's germline CDR1 is SGDLS and CDR2 YYNGEE. The junction had 3 bases not matched to a gene; V was cut back by 5 bases and J by 5 bases.

V gene TRBV2 combines with J gene TRBJ1-4; a weak D match, TRBD1 (5 bases). Germline V gene lookup returns CDR1 SNHLY and CDR2 FYNNEI. The CDR3 runs to 16 residues. Trimming took 4 bases from V and 0 from J, leaving 12 bases between them. The CDR3 DNA reads TGTGCCAGCAGTGGTAGGCAGGGTGCAACTAATGAAAAACTGTTTTTT. Translating gives CASSGRQGATNEKLFF.

V and J are TRBV10-3 and TRBJ2-1, with a possible D match to TRBD1 (6 bases). The CDR3 contains 17 residues. The germline CDR1 and CDR2 sequences are ENHRY and SYGVKD. Deletions cut 0 bases from V and 7 bases from J, with 19 bases between. The CDR3 coding sequence is TGTGCCATCAGTGAGTCGACTCGCAGGGGCGAATTAAATGAGCAGTTCTTC. Amino acids: CAISESTRRGELNEQFF.

CDR3: CASNTLTDTQYF. CDR3 nucleotides: TGTGCCAGCAACACCCTCACAGATACGCAGTATTTT. The chain recombines TRBV2 with TRBJ2-3, with D uncertain. V was trimmed by 7 bases and J by 2 bases, leaving 7 bases between them. CDR3 size: 12 residues. Germline V CDR1 and CDR2: SNHLY, FYNNEI.

The chain carries TRBV6-1 and TRBJ1-5, with unresolved D. Germline loops: CDR1 MNHNS, CDR2 SASEGT. V lost 4 bases and J lost 0, with 13 bases in between. CDR3 length: 16 residues. In DNA, the CDR3 is TGTGCCAGCAGTGTTAATACGGTGTATAGCAATCAGCCCCAGCATTTT. It encodes CASSVNTVYSNQPQHF.

V and J are TRBV5-6 and TRBJ2-5; D remains unclear. Germline-derived CDR1 and CDR2 are SGHDT and YYEEEE. The CDR3 loop spans 14 amino acids. V lost 4 bases to trimming and J lost 0 bases, with 10 bases between them. CDR3 sequence: CASSPQKNQETQYF. Written as DNA, the CDR3 is TGTGCCAGCAGCCCGCAGAAGAACCAAGAGACCCAGTACTTC. The variable domain in full, completed from reference TRBV5-6 and TRBJ2-5, reads DAGVTQSPTHLIKTRGQQVTLRCSPKSGHDTVSWYQQALGQGPQFIFQYYEEEERQRGNFPDRFSGHQFPNYSSELNVNALLLGDSALYLCASSPQKNQETQYFGPGTRLLVL.

The CDR3 DNA follows: TGTGCCAGCAGCACCGACAGGGCCTATCCTACGAACACCGGGGAGCTGTTTTTT. Its translation: CASSTDRAYPTNTGELFF. The V and J genes are TRBV7-8 and TRBJ2-2; TRBD1 matches at 7 bases. The CDR3 consists of 18 residues. Trimming removed 5 bases from V and 0 bases from J; junction bases left unmatched: 12. Germline V gene lookup returns CDR1 SGHVS and CDR2 FQNEAQ.

This clone was found once. The CDR3 DNA reads TGTGCCAGCAGTAGTAGGCGGGGGGCCGTAACAGATACGCAGTATTTT. It encodes CASSSRRGAVTDTQYF. The V call is TRBV27, the J call TRBJ2-3; TRBD2 agrees at 8 bases. Germline lookup yields CDR1 MNHEY and CDR2 SMNVEV (reference sequence). V dropped 5 bases and J dropped 3; count of bases not matched to a gene: 10. CDR3 length equals 16 residues.